The next 32 T cell receptor beta chains were all read from a single sample in a study of T cell repertoires in ileal Crohn's disease. Sequencing was performed with immunoSEQ multiplex PCR; in TCRdb, only in-frame clones are kept and a portion is missing. Altogether some 16,000 clones are present, 80% being singletons, with the ten largest covering 4% to 5%. What was sequenced was ileal tissue. These receptors were taken from an adult with Crohn's disease.

V is TRBV4-3 and J is TRBJ2-2, with D maybe TRBD2 (5 bases). V lost 1 base, J lost 3 bases, and 9 bases lay in between. CDR1 and CDR2 (germline): LGHNA, YSLEER. The CDR3 extends over 15 amino acids. This CDR3 reads CASSQGGQHTGELFF. For the CDR3, the DNA is TGCGCCAGCAGCCAAGGAGGGCAGCACACCGGGGAGCTGTTTTTT.

The chain is built from TRBV9 and TRBJ2-2, with 10 bases that match TRBD2. CDR3 length: 17 residues. Looked up from germline, CDR1 is SGDLS and CDR2 is YYNGEE. With V trimmed by 3 bases and J by 6 bases, 11 bases remained unmatched. CDR3: CASSASLSGRAPGELFF. CDR3 bases: TGTGCCAGCAGCGCCTCCCTCAGCGGGAGGGCCCCCGGGGAGCTGTTTTTT. Full variable domain (missing parts from reference TRBV9 and TRBJ2-2): DSGVTQTPKHLITATGQRVTLRCSPRSGDLSVYWYQQSLDQGLQFLIQYYNGEERAKGNILERFSAQQFPDLHSELNLSSLELGDSALYFCASSASLSGRAPGELFFGEGSRLTVL.

This sequence joins TRBV2 and TRBJ1-2; D perhaps matches TRBD1 (5 bases). CDR1 is SNHLY, CDR2 FYNNEI, per germline. The CDR3 contains 12 residues. The V and J ends lost 9 bases and 4 bases respectively, with 12 bases between them. This CDR3 reads CARRGGLYGYTF. The CDR3 bases are TGTGCCAGGAGGGGAGGCCTCTATGGCTACACCTTC.

As to this clone: One junction end disagrees with the germline gene, perhaps due to a read error. This chain joins TRBV25-1 and TRBJ2-5; maybe TRBD2 (6 bases). This CDR3 contains 13 residues. CDR1 is MGHDK and CDR2 is SYGVNS in the germline V gene. The CDR3 nucleotides read TGTGCCGGCAGTGACCCGGGGAGGGAGACCCAGTACTTC. This codes for CAGSDPGRETQYF.

The chain recombines TRBV5-4 with TRBJ2-3, with D possibly TRBD2 on 6 matching bases. In germline, CDR1 is SGHNT, CDR2 YYREEE (reference sequence). This CDR3 is 16 amino acids long. The V gene lost 3 bases and the J gene lost 4 bases, with 18 bases spanning the gap. CDR3 residues: CASSSPGRGGADTQYF. CDR3 nucleotide sequence: TGTGCCAGCAGCTCCCCAGGGAGAGGCGGGGCAGATACGCAGTATTTT.

To note about this clone: The junction departs from the called germline gene at one end, perhaps through a read error. The chain couples TRBV28 to TRBJ1-6, with D maybe TRBD1 (5 bases). Germline CDR1 MDHEN, CDR2 SYDVKM. CDR3 length: 14 amino acids. CDR3 nucleotides: TGCGCCAGCAGTATCGGGGGAGATAATTCACCCCTCCACTTT. Protein: CASSIGGDNSPLHF.

The chain is built from TRBV2 and TRBJ1-5, with a tentative D call TRBD1 (5 bases). Germline V gene sequence: CDR1 SNHLY, CDR2 FYNNEI. The CDR3 runs to 14 residues. Between the trimmed V and J ends, which lost 2 bases and 10 bases, there was a span of 15 bases. CDR3: CASSETQTGGPQHF. The CDR3 DNA reads TGTGCCAGCAGTGAAACTCAAACGGGGGGACCCCAGCATTTT.

The rearrangement uses TRBV6-1 and TRBJ2-7; possibly TRBD1 for D (5 bases). Germline V CDR1 and CDR2: MNHNS, SASEGT. The CDR3 sequence is 16 residues long. V dropped 0 bases and J dropped 0 bases, with 12 bases sitting between them. CDR3 DNA: TGTGCCAGCAGTGAAGCGTGGGGCTCGCCCTCCTACGAGCAGTACTTC. Encoded protein: CASSEAWGSPSYEQYF.

A single count supports this clone. This chain joins TRBV6-1 and TRBJ2-1; 7 bases map to TRBD1. CDR1 is MNHNS and CDR2 is SASEGT in the germline V gene. This CDR3 is 14 amino acids long. Trimming at V came to 4 bases and at J to 5 bases, leaving 5 bases not matched to a gene. CDR3 nucleotides: TGTGCCAGCAGTGGCTGGACAGGCCACAATGAGCAGTTCTTC. Translation: CASSGWTGHNEQFF.

The V call is TRBV30, the J call TRBJ1-2; 9 bases align to TRBD1. The CDR3 has 15 residues. Unmatched junction bases numbered 11, after V lost 5 bases and J lost 4 bases. Germline lookup yields CDR1 GTSNPN and CDR2 SVGIG (reference sequence). The CDR3 loop reads CAWLIGQGRTYGYTF. CDR3 nucleotides: TGTGCCTGGCTAATAGGACAGGGGAGGACCTATGGCTACACCTTC.

This clone has a handful of counts. The chain links TRBV25-1 to TRBJ2-3; a weak D match, TRBD1 (5 bases). CDR1 and CDR2 (germline): MGHDK, SYGVNS. Trimming removed 3 bases from V and 0 bases from J, with 16 bases in between. This CDR3 is built from 17 residues. CDR3 region: CASSERRQFISTDTQYF. The DNA for the CDR3 is TGTGCCAGCAGTGAGAGGAGACAGTTTATTAGCACAGATACGCAGTATTTT.

This chain links TRBV15 with TRBJ1-2, with 7 bases matching TRBD1. The CDR3 consists of 15 residues. V dropped 3 bases and J dropped 4; count of bases not matched to a gene: 8. The V gene's germline CDR1 is LNHNV and CDR2 YYDKDF (reference sequence). In DNA, the CDR3 is TGTGCCACCAGCAGCACAGGGGCGCCGACCTATGGCTACACCTTC. Protein: CATSSTGAPTYGYTF. The complete variable domain, with remaining parts taken from reference TRBV15 and TRBJ1-2, reads DAMVIQNPRYQVTQFGKPVTLSCSQTLNHNVMYWYQQKSSQAPKLLFHYYDKDFNNEADTPDNFQSRRPNTSFCFLDIRSPGLGDTAMYLCATSSTGAPTYGYTFGSGTRLTVV.

The gene calls are TRBV7-3 and TRBJ1-3; possible D gene TRBD1, 6 bases. Germline loops: CDR1 SGHTA, CDR2 FQGTGA. V lost 5 bases and J lost 3, with 14 bases in between. The CDR3 runs 15 residues. The CDR3 region is CASSPTGGGGNTIYF. In DNA, the CDR3 is TGTGCCAGCAGCCCTACTGGGGGCGGTGGAAACACCATATATTTT.

The chain links TRBV4-1 to TRBJ2-3; 9 positions agree with TRBD2. V lost 4 bases to trimming and J lost 6 bases; unmatched junction nucleotides: 8. Per the germline V gene, CDR1 is MGHRA and CDR2 is YSYEKL. CDR3 length: 15 residues. This CDR3 is CASSLAGAPGDTQYF. The CDR3 DNA sequence: TGCGCCAGCAGCCTAGCGGGGGCCCCCGGGGATACGCAGTATTTT.

The V call is TRBV2, the J call TRBJ2-1; possibly TRBD2 for D (6 bases). CDR3 length equals 14 residues. Germline CDR1 and CDR2: SNHLY and FYNNEI. With 6 bases removed from V and 8 bases from J, the gap between germline ends came to 17 bases. The CDR3 reads CASRRDPGTDEQFF. The CDR3 DNA reads as TGTGCCAGCAGGCGGGACCCCGGGACGGATGAGCAGTTCTTC.

The V gene is TRBV5-1, the J gene TRBJ2-5, with 10 bases that match TRBD1. J gave up 4 bases and V 3 bases, and 9 bases lay outside the gene matches. The CDR3 sequence is 16 residues long. Germline CDR1 reads SGHRS; CDR2 reads YFSETQ. This CDR3 reads CASSSRDRGQGETQYF. The CDR3 bases are TGCGCCAGCAGCTCCCGGGACAGGGGACAGGGAGAGACCCAGTACTTC.

This chain connects TRBV27 to TRBJ2-7; maybe TRBD1 (5 bases). Deletions cut 0 bases from V and 0 bases from J, with 12 bases between. Per the germline V gene, CDR1 is MNHEY and CDR2 is SMNVEV (reference sequence). The CDR3 spans 16 residues. Here the CDR3 reads CASSLSAGASSYEQYF. CDR3 in DNA: TGTGCCAGCAGTTTATCGGCTGGGGCCAGCTCCTACGAGCAGTACTTC.

This clone is judged medium-sized (0.01 to 0.1%). The chain uses TRBV19 and TRBJ2-7; 8 nucleotides match TRBD1. V lost 4 bases to trimming and J lost 6 bases; unmatched junction nucleotides: 8. CDR1 and CDR2 from the germline V gene are LNHDA and SQIVND (reference sequence). This CDR3 comprises 14 residues. The CDR3: CASSTRTGPVEQYF. The CDR3 nucleotides read TGTGCCAGTAGTACACGGACAGGGCCGGTCGAGCAGTACTTC.

The genes are TRBV5-1 and TRBJ2-1, with TRBD2 matching 14 bases. Germline V gene lookup returns CDR1 SGHRS and CDR2 YFSETQ. This CDR3 comprises 19 residues. The V and J ends lost 5 bases and 0 bases, in that order; junction bases with no gene match: 10. Written as DNA, the CDR3 is TGCGCCAGCAGATCGCCGCGGACTAGCGGGGGGAGCTCCTACAATGAGCAGTTCTTC. Its protein product is CASRSPRTSGGSSYNEQFF.

This sequence joins TRBV2 and TRBJ1-2; D remains unclear. Germline CDR1 is SNHLY and CDR2 is FYNNEI. Trimming shortened V by 6 bases and J by 4 bases, and 12 bases separated the two germline ends. This CDR3 comprises 13 residues. CDR3 in DNA: TGTGCCAGCAGCATCGGACGGGGCTATGGCTACACCTTC. Translating it yields CASSIGRGYGYTF.

The chain uses TRBV15 and TRBJ1-4; D not resolved. Per the germline V gene, CDR1 is LNHNV and CDR2 is YYDKDF (reference sequence). Trimming removed 0 bases at V and 5 bases at J, with 10 bases between. The CDR3 totals 15 residues. This chain's CDR3 is CATSREGSINEKLFF. The DNA for the CDR3 is TGTGCCACCAGCAGAGAGGGCAGTATAAATGAAAAACTGTTTTTT.

Comments on this clone: One end of the junction does not line up with germline, which may come from a read error. The chain employs TRBV19 and TRBJ1-3; 9 bases match TRBD1. CDR3 length: 15 amino acids. From germline, CDR1 is LNHDA and CDR2 SQIVND (reference sequence). CDR3 region: CTSRAGQGLGNTIYF. The CDR3 DNA is TGTACCAGCAGAGCTGGACAGGGGTTAGGAAACACCATATATTTT. Variable domain in full (rest from reference TRBV19 and TRBJ1-3): DGGITQSPKYLFRKEGQNVTLSCEQNLNHDAMYWYRQDPGQGLRLIYYSQIVNDFQKGDIAEGYSVSREKKESFPLTVTSAQKNPTAFYLCTSRAGQGLGNTIYFGEGSWLTVV.

The CDR3 bases are TGCGCCAGCGTCCGGGGGAGGCTAGCAACAGATACGCAGTATTTT. Its protein is CASVRGRLATDTQYF. The J gene is TRBJ2-3, the V gene TRBV5-1, with a weak D call TRBD2 (6 bases). Germline loops: CDR1 SGHRS, CDR2 YFSETQ. V was trimmed by 7 bases and J by 3 bases, leaving 18 bases between them. The length of the CDR3 is 15 residues.

The chain couples TRBV7-9 to TRBJ1-2; TRBD1 might be the D (5 bases). Per germline, CDR1 SEHNR and CDR2 FQNEAQ (reference sequence). V dropped 5 bases and J dropped 6 bases, with 16 bases sitting between them. This CDR3 spans 14 amino acids. The CDR3 nucleotides are TGTGCCAGCAGCCTCCCGGGGGGGTCGCATGGCTACACCTTC. Residues: CASSLPGGSHGYTF.

The chain joins TRBV5-4 to TRBJ1-1, with 10 bases aligning to TRBD1. This CDR3 is built from 18 residues. Germline trimming cut 4 bases from V and 4 bases from J; bases unmatched to any gene: 16. Germline CDR1 SGHNT, CDR2 YYREEE (reference sequence). This CDR3 is CASSPRTGQGFFATEAFF. CDR3 nucleotide sequence: TGTGCCAGCAGCCCTCGGACGGGACAGGGGTTCTTTGCCACTGAAGCTTTCTTT.

The chain has TRBV4-3 and TRBJ1-4; D not certain. Per the germline V gene, CDR1 is LGHNA and CDR2 is YSLEER. The V end lost 0 bases, the J end lost 0 bases, and 8 bases lay between the germline ends. The CDR3 runs to 16 residues. The CDR3, as DNA: TGCGCCAGCAGCCAAGATCGGGGTCCAACTAATGAAAAACTGTTTTTT. Residues: CASSQDRGPTNEKLFF.

This chain connects TRBV5-1 to TRBJ2-2; TRBD2 might be the D (5 bases). V lost 8 bases and J 0 bases, leaving 11 bases between the germline ends. The germline V gene encodes CDR1 SGHRS and CDR2 YFSETQ. The CDR3 is made up of 14 amino acids. CDR3 residues: CASQSGSNTGELFF. CDR3 nucleotides: TGCGCCAGTCAAAGCGGTTCGAACACCGGGGAGCTGTTTTTT.

In DNA, the CDR3 is TGTGCCAGTAGTATAAGCCAGCGGGGCACAGATACGCAGTATTTT. Its translation: CASSISQRGTDTQYF. This chain connects TRBV19 to TRBJ2-3; D is possibly TRBD2 (6 bases). CDR3 size: 15 residues. The V and J ends lost 2 bases and 1 base respectively, with 10 bases between them. In germline, CDR1 is LNHDA, CDR2 SQIVND (reference sequence).

This clone was seen only a few times. The identical CDR3 is also encoded by other nucleotide sequences in the sample. The chain joins TRBV7-8 to TRBJ2-7; 7 nucleotides line up with TRBD1. There are 15 residues in the CDR3. The V gene end was trimmed by 1 base and the J gene end by 2 bases; junction bases not matched to a gene: 5. Germline V CDR1 and CDR2: SGHVS, FQNEAQ. CDR3: CASSLGGGPAYEQYV. For the CDR3, the DNA is TGTGCCAGCAGCTTAGGAGGGGGCCCGGCCTACGAGCAGTACGTC.

The rearrangement joins TRBV19 to TRBJ2-7; tentatively, D is TRBD1 (5 bases). Germline CDR1 reads LNHDA; CDR2 reads SQIVND (reference sequence). The CDR3 consists of 14 residues. V was pared by 3 bases and J by 4 bases, with 13 bases between. The CDR3 coding sequence is TGTGCCAGTAGTATTAACAGGCCTCCGTACGAGCAGTACTTC. It encodes CASSINRPPYEQYF.

The chain has TRBV21-1 and TRBJ1-1; TRBD1 was called by the table and not checked on the DNA. TRBV21-1 represents a pseudogene. The CDR3 runs 17 residues. CDR3 in amino acids: CASSKSWDREEVTEAFF. Here the CDR3 DNA reads TGTGCCAGCAGCAAATCATGGGACAGGGAGGAGGTCACTGAAGCTTTCTTT.

The chain carries TRBV6-1 and TRBJ2-1; 8 bases fit TRBD1. Losses at the gene ends were 6 bases for V and 3 bases for J; bases not matched to a gene: 4. Germline V gene lookup returns CDR1 MNHNS and CDR2 SASEGT. This CDR3 is built from 14 residues. The CDR3 reads CASRSRGLYNEQFF. The CDR3 bases are TGTGCCAGCAGGAGCAGGGGGCTCTACAATGAGCAGTTCTTC.